This T cell receptor (beta chain) came from a study of CD4 T cells in relation to SARS-CoV-2 and coronaviruses. About the research overall: Crossreactive spike epitopes shared across donors were mapped to their HLA restriction. Study findings and constraints: SARS-CoV-2-driven expansion was significantly weaker in crossreactive than monoreactive clones.

Unexposed donor CD4+ T cells date from about 2011-2018, before the COVID-19 pandemic. Naive and memory CD4+ T cells were separated from cryopreserved PBMCs. Clones were sequenced by immunoSEQ multiplex PCR, and TCRdb holds only the in-frame ones, with some missing. The sample lists 68,000 or so clones, approximately 95% occurring once. On this clone: Its antigen is unidentified.

This CDR3 region has 12 residues. Germline V CDR1 and CDR2: WNHNN, SYGVQD (reference sequence). V lost 4 bases to trimming and J lost 7 bases, with 10 bases between them. The TCR comes from a human donor in good health. V usage is TRBV10-1 and J usage is TRBJ2-5, with D unresolved. Specimen: naive CD4+ T cells from PBMCs. As to subset: naive CD4+ T cells isolated by negative enrichment. The CDR3 region has the DNA TGCGCCAGCAGTGGGGCGGCAGGGACCCAGTACTTC. It translates to CASSGAAGTQYF.